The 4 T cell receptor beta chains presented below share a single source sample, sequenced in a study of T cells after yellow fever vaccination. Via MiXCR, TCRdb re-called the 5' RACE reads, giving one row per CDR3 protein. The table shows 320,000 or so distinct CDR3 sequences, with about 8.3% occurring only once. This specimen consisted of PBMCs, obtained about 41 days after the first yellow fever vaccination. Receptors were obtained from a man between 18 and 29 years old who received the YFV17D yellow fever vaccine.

Here the CDR3 reads CASSYAGAGGPDTQYF. The DNA for the CDR3 is TGTGCCAGCAGTTACGCCGGGGCGGGGGGACCAGATACGCAGTATTTT. The chain couples TRBV6-5 to TRBJ2-3, with 8 positions matching TRBD2. This CDR3 region has 16 residues. Germline CDR1 MNHEY, CDR2 SVGAGI. The V and J ends lost 2 bases and 4 bases, in that order; junction bases with no gene match: 8.

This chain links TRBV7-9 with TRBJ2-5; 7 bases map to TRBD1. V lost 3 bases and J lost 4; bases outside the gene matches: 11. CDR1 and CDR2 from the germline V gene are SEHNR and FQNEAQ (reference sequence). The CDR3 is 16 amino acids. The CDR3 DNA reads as TGTGCCAGCAGCTTCCCGGGGACAGCTATGGGAGAGACCCAGTACTTC. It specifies CASSFPGTAMGETQYF.

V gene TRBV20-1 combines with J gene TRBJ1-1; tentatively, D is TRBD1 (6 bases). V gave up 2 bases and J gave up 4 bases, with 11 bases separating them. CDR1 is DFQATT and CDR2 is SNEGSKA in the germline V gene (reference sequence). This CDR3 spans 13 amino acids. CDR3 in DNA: TGCAGTGCTAGATCCAACAGGGCCACTGAAGCTTTCTTT. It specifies CSARSNRATEAFF.

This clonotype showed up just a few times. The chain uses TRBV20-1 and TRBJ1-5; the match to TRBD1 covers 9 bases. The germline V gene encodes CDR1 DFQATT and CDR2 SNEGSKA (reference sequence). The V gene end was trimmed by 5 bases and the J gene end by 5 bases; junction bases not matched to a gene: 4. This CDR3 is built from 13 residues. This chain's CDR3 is CSAWGQGHQPQHF. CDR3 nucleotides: TGCAGTGCTTGGGGACAGGGACATCAGCCCCAGCATTTT.